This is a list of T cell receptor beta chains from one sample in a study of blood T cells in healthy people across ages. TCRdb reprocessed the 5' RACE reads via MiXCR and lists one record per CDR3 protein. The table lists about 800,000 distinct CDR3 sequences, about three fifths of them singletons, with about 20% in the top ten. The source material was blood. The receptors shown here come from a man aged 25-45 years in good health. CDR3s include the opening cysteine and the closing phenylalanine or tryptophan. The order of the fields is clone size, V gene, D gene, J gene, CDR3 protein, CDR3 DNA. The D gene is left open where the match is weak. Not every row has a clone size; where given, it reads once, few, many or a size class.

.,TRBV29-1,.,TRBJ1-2,CSVDPVPYGYTF,TGCAGCGTTGACCCTGTCCCCTATGGCTACACCTTC
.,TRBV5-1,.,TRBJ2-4,CASSLEGTPLNIQYF,TGCGCCAGCAGCTTGGAAGGGACACCACTAAACATTCAGTACTTC
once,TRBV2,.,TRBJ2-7,CASSEGGLNYEQYF,TGTGCCAGCAGTGAAGGAGGCCTGAACTACGAGCAGTACTTC
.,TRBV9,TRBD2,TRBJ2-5,CASSVAGGRVYEQYF,TGTGCCAGCAGCGTAGCCGGCGGGAGGGTGTATGAGCAGTACTTC
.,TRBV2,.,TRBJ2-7,CASRGSRDEQYF,TGTGCCAGCAGGGGTAGCAGGGACGAGCAGTACTTC
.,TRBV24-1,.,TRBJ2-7,CATSDPVGTNNEQYF,TGTGCCACCAGTGACCCTGTCGGGACCAACAATGAGCAGTACTTC
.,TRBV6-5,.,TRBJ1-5,CASQNPNQPQHF,TGTGCCAGCCAAAATCCTAATCAGCCCCAGCATTTT
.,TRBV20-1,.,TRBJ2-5,CSAPGPFAMREQYF,TGCAGTGCTCCCGGGCCATTCGCGATGAGGGAGCAGTACTTC
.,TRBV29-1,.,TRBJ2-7,CSVHLGYEQYF,TGCAGCGTTCATTTGGGGTACGAGCAGTACTTC
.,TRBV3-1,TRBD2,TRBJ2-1,CASSQEGLAGNYNEQFF,TGTGCCAGCAGCCAAGAGGGACTAGCGGGAAACTACAATGAGCAGTTCTTC
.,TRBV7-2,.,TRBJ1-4,CASSTNRGTNPKLFF,TGTGCCAGCAGCACTAACCGGGGTACGAATCCAAAACTGTTTTTT
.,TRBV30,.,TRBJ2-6,CAWKFGSSGANVLTF,TGTGCCTGGAAGTTTGGCTCGTCTGGGGCCAACGTCCTGACTTTC
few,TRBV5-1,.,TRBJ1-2,CASSYAGGASGVDGYTF,TGCGCCAGCAGCTACGCGGGGGGGGCGTCGGGGGTTGATGGCTACACCTTC
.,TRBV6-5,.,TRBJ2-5,CASTQLNNWETQYF,TGTGCCAGCACCCAGCTGAACAATTGGGAGACCCAGTACTTC
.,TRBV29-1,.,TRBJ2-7,CSSRPVGPEQYF,TGCAGCTCCCGCCCGGTAGGGCCCGAGCAGTACTTC
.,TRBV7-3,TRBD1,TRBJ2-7,CASSQKTGGNSEQYF,TGTGCCAGCAGCCAAAAGACAGGGGGAAACTCCGAGCAGTACTTC
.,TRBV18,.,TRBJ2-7,CASSRAAGGGENEQYF,TGTGCCAGCTCACGGGCGGCAGGAGGGGGAGAGAACGAGCAGTACTTC
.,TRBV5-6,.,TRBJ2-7,CASRWGPTAYEQYF,TGTGCCAGCAGATGGGGGCCCACGGCCTACGAGCAGTACTTC
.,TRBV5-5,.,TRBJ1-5,CASSFGVGNNNQPQHF,TGTGCCAGCAGCTTCGGCGTGGGGAACAACAATCAGCCCCAGCATTTT
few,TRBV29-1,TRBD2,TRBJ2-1,CSAGLAGTQRPNEQFF,TGCAGCGCGGGACTAGCGGGAACCCAGAGACCAAATGAGCAGTTCTTC
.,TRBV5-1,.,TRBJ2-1,CASSSRGEGVDEQFF,TGCGCCAGCAGCTCCCGGGGGGAGGGGGTCGATGAGCAGTTCTTC
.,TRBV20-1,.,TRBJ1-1,CSARVPGAKNTEAFF,TGCAGTGCTAGAGTTCCGGGGGCGAAGAACACTGAAGCTTTCTTT
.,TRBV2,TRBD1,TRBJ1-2,CASSQGAFQPAGGYTF,TGTGCCAGCAGTCAGGGGGCCTTCCAACCGGCCGGGGGCTACACCTTC
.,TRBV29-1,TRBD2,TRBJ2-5,CSVEDGRGMETQYF,TGCAGCGTTGAAGATGGGAGGGGTATGGAGACCCAGTACTTC
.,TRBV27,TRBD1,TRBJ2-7,CASSLFGQGASDEQYF,TGTGCCAGCAGCTTATTCGGACAGGGGGCTAGCGACGAGCAGTACTTC
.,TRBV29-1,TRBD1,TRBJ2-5,CSVAGQGPGSQYF,TGCAGCGTCGCAGGACAGGGGCCGGGATCCCAGTACTTC
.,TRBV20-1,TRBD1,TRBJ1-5,CSAPGTGDERGQPQHF,TGCAGTGCTCCCGGGACAGGGGACGAACGAGGTCAGCCCCAGCATTTT
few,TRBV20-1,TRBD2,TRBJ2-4,CSAFGGLGENIQYF,TGCAGTGCTTTCGGCGGACTAGGGGAAAACATTCAGTACTTC
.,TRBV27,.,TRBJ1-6,CASSSTWEGGSPLHF,TGTGCCAGCAGTTCGACCTGGGAGGGAGGTTCACCCCTCCACTTT
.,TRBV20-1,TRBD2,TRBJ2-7,CSATGTSGTYNEQYF,TGCAGTGCAACCGGGACTAGCGGTACCTACAATGAGCAGTACTTC
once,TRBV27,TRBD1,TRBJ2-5,CASSLYSGTGKETQYF,TGTGCCAGCAGTTTGTATTCCGGGACAGGGAAGGAGACCCAGTACTTC
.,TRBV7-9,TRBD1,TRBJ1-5,CASSPGTGGDQPQHF,TGTGCCAGCAGCCCGGGGACAGGGGGCGATCAGCCCCAGCATTTT
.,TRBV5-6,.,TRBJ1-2,CASSLSAPRRGNYGYTF,TGTGCCAGCAGCTTATCGGCCCCGCGACGGGGGAACTATGGCTACACCTTC
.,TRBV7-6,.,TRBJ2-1,CASSPRTKSNEQFF,TGTGCCAGCAGCCCACGGACTAAAAGTAATGAGCAGTTCTTC
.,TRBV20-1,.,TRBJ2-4,CSARESSAGEQYF,TGCAGTGCTAGAGAAAGCTCGGCCGGGGAGCAGTACTTC
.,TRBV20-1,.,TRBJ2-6,CSARDLAGANVLTF,TGCAGTGCTAGAGATCTAGCGGGGGCCAACGTCCTGACTTTC
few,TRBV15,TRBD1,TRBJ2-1,CATSKDRGYNEQFF,TGTGCCACCAGCAAAGACAGGGGCTACAATGAGCAGTTCTTC
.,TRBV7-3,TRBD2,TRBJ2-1,CASSRLASGTYNEQFF,TGTGCCAGCAGTCGGTTGGCTAGCGGGACCTACAATGAGCAGTTCTTC